The 12 T cell receptor beta chains reported below all come from one sample, sequenced in a study of blood T cell repertoires in COVID-19. Sequencing used immunoSEQ multiplex PCR; TCRdb keeps in-frame clones, though not all of them. The profile covers around 270,000 clones, with less than 90% appearing a single time and 1.5% to 1.9% taken by the ten largest. The sample comprised peripheral blood. The receptors originated from a woman aged 40 to 55 who had recovered from COVID-19.

This clone was recorded once. The J gene is TRBJ2-3, the V gene TRBV4-1, with 10 bases matching TRBD1. The CDR3 consists of 18 residues. CDR1 and CDR2 (germline): MGHRA, YSYEKL. V shed 4 bases and J 2 bases; nucleotides not matched to a gene: 12. In nucleotides, the CDR3 is TGCGCCAGCAGCCTTTTTGGGACAGGGGACCTCGCCACAGATACGCAGTATTTT. Residues: CASSLFGTGDLATDTQYF.

J is TRBJ1-6 and V is TRBV27; D is perhaps TRBD1 (5 bases). V shed 2 bases and J shed 7 bases, with 12 bases lying between them. Germline V gene sequence: CDR1 MNHEY, CDR2 SMNVEV (reference sequence). The CDR3 loop spans 15 amino acids. DNA of the CDR3: TGTGCCAGCAGTTTAGAGGCGGGGGGGAATTCACCCCTCCACTTT. This encodes CASSLEAGGNSPLHF.

This chain links TRBV7-9 with TRBJ2-7; tentatively, D is TRBD2 (7 bases). The V end lost 5 bases, the J end lost 8 bases, and 31 bases lay between the germline ends. In germline, CDR1 is SEHNR, CDR2 FQNEAQ (reference sequence). The CDR3 has 18 amino acids. CDR3 DNA: TGTGCCAGCAGCCGTAGAGGGGGGAGGGGCGGGGACCCCTGGAAGCAGTACTTC. Its protein is CASSRRGGRGGDPWKQYF. The full variable domain, completed using reference TRBV7-9 and TRBJ2-7, is DTGVSQNPRHKITKRGQNVTFRCDPISEHNRLYWYRQTLGQGPEFLTYFQNEAQLEKSRLLSDRFSAERPKGSFSTLEIQRTEQGDSAMYLCASSRRGGRGGDPWKQYFGPGTRLTVT.

The chain uses TRBV28 and TRBJ1-2, with D tentatively TRBD1 (6 bases). The length of the CDR3 is 17 residues. The germline V and J ends were trimmed by 5 bases and 7 bases, with 26 bases remaining between them. The germline V gene encodes CDR1 MDHEN and CDR2 SYDVKM. In nucleotides, the CDR3 is TGTGCCAGCAGTACCCCTTCTACCCAGGGGTCCACAGCTGGCTACACCTTC. As protein: CASSTPSTQGSTAGYTF.

The chain employs TRBV5-1 and TRBJ2-2, with TRBD2 as a possible D gene (6 bases). CDR1 SGHRS and CDR2 YFSETQ come from the germline V gene. The length of the CDR3 is 16 residues. Trimming removed 5 bases from V and 6 bases from J, with 20 bases in between. DNA for the CDR3: TGCGCCAGCAGTGAAGGGGCAGGGACTCTCGCCGGGGAGCTGTTTTTT. Translated: CASSEGAGTLAGELFF.

This chain joins TRBV9 and TRBJ2-1; D gene ambiguous. The CDR3 spans 13 residues. CDR1 and CDR2 from the germline V gene are SGDLS and YYNGEE. V was cut by 0 bases and J by 8 bases, with 9 bases left in between. This chain's CDR3 is CASSVVISDEQFF. The CDR3 nucleotides are TGTGCCAGCAGCGTAGTTATTTCTGATGAGCAGTTCTTC.

This chain's CDR3 is CASSRREDREINGYTF. DNA for the CDR3: TGTGCCAGCTCTCGGCGTGAGGACAGGGAGATAAATGGCTACACCTTC. The chain carries TRBV18 and TRBJ1-2; the match to TRBD1 covers 8 bases. V lost 6 bases to trimming and J lost 6 bases; unmatched junction nucleotides: 15. The CDR3 spans 16 residues. CDR1 is KGHSH and CDR2 is LQKENI in the germline V gene.

This clone was counted a few times. This chain links TRBV5-8 with TRBJ1-2, with 8 nucleotides matching TRBD1. The CDR3 totals 15 residues. J was trimmed by 1 base and V by 4 bases; bases with no gene match: 6. CDR1 and CDR2 (germline): SGHTS, YDEGEE. CDR3 protein: CASSDRGRGNYGYTF. Here the CDR3 DNA reads TGTGCCAGCAGCGACAGGGGTCGAGGTAACTATGGCTACACCTTC.

The chain has TRBV5-1 and TRBJ2-1, with 8 bases that match TRBD2. V shed 4 bases and J 6 bases; nucleotides not matched to a gene: 6. Germline CDR1 is SGHRS and CDR2 is YFSETQ. The CDR3 runs 14 residues. CDR3 residues: CASSNRTSLNEQFF. The CDR3 region has the DNA TGCGCCAGCAGCAATCGGACTAGCCTCAATGAGCAGTTCTTC. Variable domain in full (rest from reference TRBV5-1 and TRBJ2-1): KAGVTQTPRYLIKTRGQQVTLSCSPISGHRSVSWYQQTPGQGLQFLFEYFSETQRNKGNFPGRFSGRQFSNSRSEMNVSTLELGDSALYLCASSNRTSLNEQFFGPGTRLTVL.

The chain recombines TRBV24-1 with TRBJ2-3, with TRBD1 identical over 12 bases. The CDR3 is made up of 16 amino acids. Looked up from germline, CDR1 is KGHDR and CDR2 is SFDVKD. The V and J ends lost 5 bases and 3 bases, in that order; junction bases with no gene match: 5. CDR3 protein: CATSGGTGGLTDTQYF. The CDR3 coding sequence is TGTGCCACCAGTGGCGGGACAGGGGGCTTGACAGATACGCAGTATTTT.

Only a few counts were recorded for this clone. The chain combines TRBV5-4 with TRBJ1-6; D is perhaps TRBD1 (6 bases). V dropped 3 bases and J dropped 7 bases, with 11 bases sitting between them. This CDR3 contains 14 residues. Germline CDR1 reads SGHNT; CDR2 reads YYREEE (reference sequence). DNA of the CDR3: TGTGCCAGCAGCTCCGGACAGATGAATTCACCCCTCCACTTT. Encoded protein: CASSSGQMNSPLHF.

The chain joins TRBV2 to TRBJ2-5; 9 bases fit TRBD2. The V and J ends lost 10 bases and 1 base, in that order; junction bases with no gene match: 7. There are 14 residues in the CDR3. Germline CDR1 reads SNHLY; CDR2 reads FYNNEI. Written as DNA, the CDR3 is TGTGCCATCTCCGAGCGGGGGGCCCAAGAGACCCAGTACTTC. Translation gives CAISERGAQETQYF.